Sequencing of this T cell receptor beta chain was carried out in a study of OX40 agonist ivuxolimab in advanced cancers. About the research overall: Ivuxolimab is an agonistic anti-OX40 (CD134) antibody, and patients were treated with it. General study points: There were, on average, more expanded clones in CD8+ T cells than in CD4+.

The method was immunoSEQ multiplex PCR; TCRdb's version includes in-frame clones alone and lacks a portion of them. This sample has 60,000 or so clones, with 80% to 90% found just once. Turning to this clone: Its antigen remains unknown.

Autoimmune disease history or systemic immunosuppression barred patients. The CDR3 covers 14 residues. V lost 0 bases to trimming and J lost 6 bases, with 13 bases between them. Germline CDR1 reads SQVTM; CDR2 reads ANQGSEA. V is TRBV29-1 and J is TRBJ2-3; maybe TRBD1 (6 bases). The starting material was CD4+ or CD8+ T cells sorted from blood, obtained in a trial of the OX40 agonist ivuxolimab. This clonotype was obtained from an adult with an advanced solid tumor such as melanoma, head and neck, liver or kidney cancer. CDR3 protein: CSVEEVARGDTQYF. The CDR3 nucleotides read TGCAGCGTTGAAGAAGTCGCCAGGGGCGATACGCAGTATTTT.